This is a list of T cell receptor beta chains from one sample in a study of blood T cell repertoires in COVID-19. The assay was immunoSEQ multiplex PCR, and TCRdb's table has in-frame clones only and misses some. The sample contains over 60,000 clones, 60% to 85% of which appear only once. The source material was peripheral blood. These receptors all stem from a human donor in a cohort sampled during active COVID-19. CDR3s include the opening cysteine and the closing phenylalanine or tryptophan. The D gene is left open where the match is weak. Some rows mark clone size as missing; the rest say once, few, many or name a class of expanded clone.

size	D	length	V	J	CDR3	DNA
.	.	14	TRBV5-5	TRBJ1-1	CASSLPHANTEAFF	TGTGCCAGCAGCTTGCCACACGCGAACACTGAAGCTTTCTTT
few	.	14	TRBV7-9	TRBJ2-6	CASARDSGANVLTF	TGTGCCAGCGCGAGGGACTCTGGGGCCAACGTCCTGACTTTC
.	.	13	TRBV7-2	TRBJ1-5	CASSPTANQPQHF	TGTGCCAGCAGCCCGACAGCCAATCAGCCCCAGCATTTT
.	TRBD1	15	TRBV7-8	TRBJ1-5	CASSLGQFSNQPQHF	TGTGCCAGCAGCTTGGGACAGTTTAGCAATCAGCCCCAGCATTTT
.	TRBD2	16	TRBV5-1	TRBJ2-3	CASSSISGSGRDTQYF	TGCGCCAGCAGCTCCATCTCCGGAAGCGGGAGGGATACGCAGTATTTT
few	.	16	TRBV3-1/TRBV3-2	TRBJ2-1	CASSRGLLFTYNEQFF	TGTGCCAGCAGTCGCGGACTTCTATTTACCTACAATGAGCAGTTCTTC
.	TRBD1	15	TRBV9	TRBJ2-1	CASSYNRGSYNEQFF	TGTGCCAGCAGCTACAACAGGGGATCCTACAATGAGCAGTTCTTC
few	TRBD1	16	TRBV18	TRBJ1-1	CASSAGTGGLGTEAFF	TGTGCCAGCTCAGCCGGGACAGGGGGCTTGGGCACTGAAGCTTTCTTT
.	.	14	TRBV7-3	TRBJ2-2	CASSLGELAGELFF	TGTGCCAGCAGCTTAGGGGAGCTGGCCGGGGAGCTGTTTTTT
.	.	15	TRBV13	TRBJ1-1	CASSSKPGDDTEAFF	TGTGCCAGCAGCTCCAAACCGGGGGATGACACTGAAGCTTTCTTT
once	TRBD1	14	TRBV29-1	TRBJ2-3	CSVEVGQGADTQYF	TGCAGCGTTGAAGTCGGGCAGGGGGCCGATACGCAGTATTTT
once	.	14	TRBV29-1	TRBJ2-1	CSVVTGSPYNEQFF	TGCAGCGTTGTCACAGGGTCGCCCTACAATGAGCAGTTCTTC
.	TRBD1	17	TRBV3-1/TRBV3-2	TRBJ2-3	CASSQAETGDSTDTQYF	TGTGCCAGCAGCCAAGCCGAGACAGGGGACAGCACAGATACGCAGTATTTT
.	TRBD1	14	TRBV2	TRBJ2-7	CASRSRQGLYEQYF	TGTGCCAGCAGATCGAGACAGGGGCTCTACGAGCAGTACTTC
.	.	13	TRBV7-2	TRBJ1-1	CASSLSGPTEAFF	TGTGCCAGCAGCTTATCAGGGCCCACTGAAGCTTTCTTT
few	.	19	TRBV19	TRBJ1-5	CASSIGQDYRTYSNQPQHF	TGTGCCAGTAGTATAGGTCAGGACTATAGGACTTATAGCAATCAGCCCCAGCATTTT
.	.	16	TRBV5-1	TRBJ2-2	CASTPLQRGKTGELFF	TGCGCCAGCACCCCCCTCCAACGGGGTAAAACCGGGGAGCTGTTTTTT
.	.	13	TRBV12-3/TRBV12-4	TRBJ2-1	CASSLGQGNEQFF	TGTGCCAGCAGTTTAGGGCAGGGTAATGAGCAGTTCTTC
once	.	15	TRBV29-1	TRBJ2-3	CSVSTDSWGTDTQYF	TGCAGCGTTTCGACGGACAGTTGGGGCACAGATACGCAGTATTTT
.	.	15	TRBV2	TRBJ2-5	CASSVEGTKQETQYF	TGTGCCAGCAGTGTCGAGGGGACAAAACAAGAGACCCAGTACTTC
.	.	14	TRBV7-2	TRBJ1-5	CASSPRGGNQPQHF	TGTGCCAGCAGCCCAAGGGGGGGGAATCAGCCCCAGCATTTT
.	TRBD2	16	TRBV6-2/TRBV6-3	TRBJ2-3	CASSHRAGEATDTQYF	TGTGCCAGCAGTCACAGAGCGGGGGAGGCCACAGATACGCAGTATTTT
.	.	12	TRBV27	TRBJ2-2	CASSPYTGELFF	TGTGCCAGCAGTCCCTACACCGGGGAGCTGTTTTTT
few	.	13	TRBV6-5	TRBJ1-2	CASSYTGNYGYTF	TGTGCCAGCAGTTACACGGGAAACTATGGCTACACCTTC
.	TRBD2	15	TRBV10-3	TRBJ2-3	CAIRGTSGTVDTQYF	TGTGCCATCAGGGGGACTAGCGGGACGGTAGATACGCAGTATTTT
.	.	18	TRBV7-8	TRBJ2-5	CASSSSTGSLVYQETQYF	TGTGCCAGCAGCTCCTCGACAGGTTCCTTGGTATATCAAGAGACCCAGTACTTC
.	.	15	TRBV7-9	TRBJ2-7	CASSLNAVSGGEQYF	TGTGCCAGCAGCTTAAACGCGGTCTCAGGCGGGGAGCAGTACTTC
.	TRBD1	12	TRBV30	TRBJ2-5	CAWDTGGETQYF	TGTGCCTGGGATACAGGGGGGGAGACCCAGTACTTC
.	.	13	TRBV6-1	TRBJ2-5	CASSDSSGETQYF	TGTGCCAGCAGTGATTCGAGCGGGGAGACCCAGTACTTC
.	.	14	TRBV3-1/TRBV3-2	TRBJ1-6	CASSLGGDNSPLHF	TGTGCCAGCAGCCTTGGGGGGGACAATTCACCCCTCCACTTT
.	.	13	TRBV7-2	TRBJ1-4	CASSLGRSEKLFF	TGTGCCAGCAGCTTAGGACGGAGCGAAAAACTGTTTTTT
.	TRBD2	17	TRBV7-6	TRBJ2-6	CASSSRGSASGANVLTF	TGTGCCAGCAGCTCGCGGGGGTCAGCCTCTGGGGCCAACGTCCTGACTTTC
.	.	13	TRBV6-5	TRBJ1-2	CASTTKREYGYTF	TGTGCCAGCACCACCAAGCGGGAATATGGCTACACCTTC
.	TRBD1	13	TRBV6-5	TRBJ2-7	CASSLTGSYEQYF	TGTGCCAGCAGTCTGACAGGGTCCTACGAGCAGTACTTC
once	TRBD1	14	TRBV10-3	TRBJ1-1	CAIRIGTENTEAFF	TGTGCCATCAGGATAGGGACAGAGAACACTGAAGCTTTCTTT
once	.	15	TRBV11-2	TRBJ2-4	CASSQRRLAKNIQYF	TGTGCCAGCAGCCAGCGGAGGCTAGCCAAAAACATTCAGTACTTC
.	TRBD1	17	TRBV9	TRBJ2-2	CASSGPRDSVDTGELFF	TGTGCCAGCAGCGGACCCCGGGACAGCGTAGACACCGGGGAGCTGTTTTTT
.	.	11	TRBV20-1	TRBJ2-7	CSARGDLGQYF	TGCAGTGCTAGAGGGGACTTGGGGCAGTACTTC
.	.	15	TRBV19	TRBJ2-2	CASSGLRGRTGELFF	TGTGCCAGTAGTGGACTCAGGGGCCGGACGGGGGAGCTGTTTTTT
.	.	18	TRBV15	TRBJ2-7	CATSRESFTLGQRHEQYF	TGTGCCACCAGCAGAGAATCCTTCACCCTAGGACAGCGACACGAGCAGTACTTC
few	TRBD1	14	TRBV14	TRBJ1-2	CASSQTTGVVGYTF	TGTGCCAGCAGCCAAACGACAGGGGTGGTCGGCTACACCTTC
few	.	15	TRBV5-6	TRBJ1-6	CASSLGRENHSPLHF	TGTGCCAGCAGCTTAGGACGGGAGAACCATTCACCCCTCCACTTT
.	TRBD1	11	TRBV12-5	TRBJ1-2	CASSDRYGYTF	TGTGCTAGTTCGGACAGGTATGGCTACACCTTC
.	TRBD1	17	TRBV9	TRBJ1-1	CASSVAPTHRGNTEAFF	TGTGCCAGCAGCGTAGCCCCGACGCACAGGGGGAACACTGAAGCTTTCTTT
many	TRBD1	14	TRBV27	TRBJ1-2	CASSLGGQTYGYTF	TGTGCCAGCAGTTTAGGGGGACAGACCTATGGCTACACCTTC
.	TRBD1	17	TRBV25-1	TRBJ1-2	CASSEFRSTRGLGGYTF	TGTGCCAGCAGTGAATTTCGGTCCACCAGGGGGCTGGGAGGCTACACCTTC
.	.	16	TRBV28	TRBJ1-2	CASSSPDSALVMGYTF	TGTGCCAGCAGTTCCCCCGACAGCGCCCTAGTGATGGGCTACACCTTC
.	.	13	TRBV15	TRBJ1-2	CATSRDPGYGYTF	TGTGCCACCAGCAGAGATCCGGGCTATGGCTACACCTTC